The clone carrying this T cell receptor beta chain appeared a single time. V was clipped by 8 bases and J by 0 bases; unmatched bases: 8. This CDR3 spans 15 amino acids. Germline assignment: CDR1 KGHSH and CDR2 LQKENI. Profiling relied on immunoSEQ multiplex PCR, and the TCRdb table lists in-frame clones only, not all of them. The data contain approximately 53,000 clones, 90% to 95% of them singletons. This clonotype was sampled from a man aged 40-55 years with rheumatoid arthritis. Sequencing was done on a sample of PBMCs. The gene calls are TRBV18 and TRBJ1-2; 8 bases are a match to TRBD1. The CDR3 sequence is CASTGTGASNYGYTF. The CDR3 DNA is TGTGCCAGCACCGGGACAGGCGCCTCTAACTATGGCTACACCTTC.